This T cell receptor (beta chain) was recovered during a study of spatial heterogeneity in lung cancer. Specified time point: blood at routine non-recurrence follow-up after resection. TCRdb independently ran MiXCR on the 5' RACE reads; one entry per CDR3 protein. The sample records 27,000 or so distinct CDR3 sequences, 5% to 6% being singletons. CDR1 is SGHTA and CDR2 is FQGNSA in the germline V gene. The CDR3 covers 14 residues. The V and J ends lost 1 base and 4 bases respectively, with 10 bases between them. This clonotype was counted ten times or more. This sequence originates from a female donor with early-stage non-small cell lung cancer. The chain carries TRBV7-2 and TRBJ2-5; perhaps TRBD2 as D (6 bases). The sequenced sample was PBMCs, obtained at follow-up. In DNA, the CDR3 is TGTGCCAGCAGCTTAGATTGGGGGGTAGAGACCCAGTACTTC. Translated: CASSLDWGVETQYF.